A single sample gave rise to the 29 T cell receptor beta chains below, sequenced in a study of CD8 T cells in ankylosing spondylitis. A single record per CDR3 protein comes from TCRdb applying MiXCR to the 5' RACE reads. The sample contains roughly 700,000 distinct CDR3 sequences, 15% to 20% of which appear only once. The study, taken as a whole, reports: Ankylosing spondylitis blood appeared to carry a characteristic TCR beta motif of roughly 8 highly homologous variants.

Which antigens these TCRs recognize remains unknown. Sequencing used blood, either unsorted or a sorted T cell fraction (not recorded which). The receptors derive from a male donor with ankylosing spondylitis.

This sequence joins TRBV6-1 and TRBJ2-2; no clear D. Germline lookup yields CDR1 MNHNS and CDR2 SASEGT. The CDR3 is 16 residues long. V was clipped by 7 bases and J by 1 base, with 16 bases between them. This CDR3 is CASKGPLLGNTGELFF. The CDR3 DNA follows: TGTGCCAGCAAGGGCCCCTTATTGGGGAACACCGGGGAGCTGTTTTTT.

The CDR3 here is CASSRDGSNQPQHF. For the CDR3, the DNA is TGTGCCAGCAGTCGGGACGGTAGCAATCAGCCCCAGCATTTT. V and J are TRBV6-1 and TRBJ1-5, with D possibly matching TRBD1 (5 bases). Trimming took off 5 bases at V and 0 bases at J, with 8 bases between the two ends. The V gene's germline CDR1 is MNHNS and CDR2 SASEGT. The CDR3 is made up of 14 amino acids.

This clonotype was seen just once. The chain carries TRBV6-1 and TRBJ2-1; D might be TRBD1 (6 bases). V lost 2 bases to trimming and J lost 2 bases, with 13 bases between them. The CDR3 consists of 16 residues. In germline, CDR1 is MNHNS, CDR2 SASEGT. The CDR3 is CASSEFTGTTYNEQFF. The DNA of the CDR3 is TGTGCCAGCAGTGAATTTACCGGGACAACCTACAATGAGCAGTTCTTC.

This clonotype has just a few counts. The CDR3 protein is CATSDPVAGKDNEQFF. The DNA of the CDR3 is TGTGCCACCAGTGACCCAGTGGCGGGGAAGGACAATGAGCAGTTCTTC. The chain links TRBV24-1 to TRBJ2-1, with a weak D call TRBD2 (6 bases). V was clipped by 4 bases and J by 5 bases, with 17 bases between them. Germline V gene sequence: CDR1 KGHDR, CDR2 SFDVKD. This CDR3 spans 16 amino acids.

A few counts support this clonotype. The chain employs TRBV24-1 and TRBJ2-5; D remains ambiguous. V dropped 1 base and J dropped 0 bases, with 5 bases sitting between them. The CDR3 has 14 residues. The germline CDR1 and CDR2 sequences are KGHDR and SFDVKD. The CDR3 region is CATSDLGNQETQYF. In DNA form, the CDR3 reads TGTGCCACCAGTGATTTAGGCAACCAAGAGACCCAGTACTTC.

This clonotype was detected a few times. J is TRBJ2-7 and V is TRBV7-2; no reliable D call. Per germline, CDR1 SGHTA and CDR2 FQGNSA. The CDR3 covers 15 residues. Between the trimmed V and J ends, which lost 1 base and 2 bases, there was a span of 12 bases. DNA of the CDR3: TGTGCCAGCAGCTTAGGTGGGCCCACCCCCTACGAGCAGTACTTC. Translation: CASSLGGPTPYEQYF.

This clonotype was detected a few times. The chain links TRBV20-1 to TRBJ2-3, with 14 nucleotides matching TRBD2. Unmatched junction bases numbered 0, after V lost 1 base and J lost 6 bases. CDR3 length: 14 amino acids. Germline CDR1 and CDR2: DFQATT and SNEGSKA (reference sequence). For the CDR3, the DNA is TGCAGTGCTAGAGGGACTAGCGGGAGGGATACGCAGTATTTT. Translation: CSARGTSGRDTQYF.

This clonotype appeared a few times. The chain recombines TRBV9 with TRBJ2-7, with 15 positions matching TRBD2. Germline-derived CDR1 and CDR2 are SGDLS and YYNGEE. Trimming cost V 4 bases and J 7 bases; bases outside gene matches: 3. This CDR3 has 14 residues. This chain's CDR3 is CASSRTSGGVEQYF. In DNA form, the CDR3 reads TGTGCCAGCAGCCGGACTAGCGGGGGGGTGGAGCAGTACTTC.

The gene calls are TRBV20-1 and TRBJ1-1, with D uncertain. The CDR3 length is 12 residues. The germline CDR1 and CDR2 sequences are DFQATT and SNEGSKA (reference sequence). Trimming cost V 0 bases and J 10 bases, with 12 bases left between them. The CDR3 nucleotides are TGCAGTGCTAGAGAAAGAAAGTCAGGAGCTTTCTTT. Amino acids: CSARERKSGAFF.

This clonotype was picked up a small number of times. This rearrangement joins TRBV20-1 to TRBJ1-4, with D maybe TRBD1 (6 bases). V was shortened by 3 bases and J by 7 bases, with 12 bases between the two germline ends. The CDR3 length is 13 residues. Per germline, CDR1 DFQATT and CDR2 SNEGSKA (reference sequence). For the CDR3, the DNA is TGCAGTGCTAGTCTGGGGGCGAGTGAAAAACTGTTTTTT. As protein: CSASLGASEKLFF.

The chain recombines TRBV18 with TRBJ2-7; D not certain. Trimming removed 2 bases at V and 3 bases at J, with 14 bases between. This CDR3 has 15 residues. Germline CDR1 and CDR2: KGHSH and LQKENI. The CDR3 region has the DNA TGTGCCAGCTCACCAAGGCCGCAGGCGGACTACGAGCAGTACTTC. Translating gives CASSPRPQADYEQYF. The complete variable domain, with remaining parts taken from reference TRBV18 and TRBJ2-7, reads NAGVMQNPRHLVRRRGQEARLRCSPMKGHSHVYWYRQLPEEGLKFMVYLQKENIIDESGMPKERFSAEFPKEGPSILRIQQVVRGDSAAYFCASSPRPQADYEQYFGPGTRLTVT.

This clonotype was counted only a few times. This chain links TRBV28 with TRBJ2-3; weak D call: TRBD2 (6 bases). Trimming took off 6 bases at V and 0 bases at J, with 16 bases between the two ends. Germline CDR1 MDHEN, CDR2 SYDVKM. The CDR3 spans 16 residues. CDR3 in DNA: TGTGCCAGCAGCCGTACACTAGCAGACAGCACAGATACGCAGTATTTT. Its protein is CASSRTLADSTDTQYF. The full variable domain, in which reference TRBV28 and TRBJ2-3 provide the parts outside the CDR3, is DVKVTQSSRYLVKRTGEKVFLECVQDMDHENMFWYRQDPGLGLRLIYFSYDVKMKEKGDIPEGYSVSREKKERFSLILESASTNQTSMYLCASSRTLADSTDTQYFGPGTRLTVL.

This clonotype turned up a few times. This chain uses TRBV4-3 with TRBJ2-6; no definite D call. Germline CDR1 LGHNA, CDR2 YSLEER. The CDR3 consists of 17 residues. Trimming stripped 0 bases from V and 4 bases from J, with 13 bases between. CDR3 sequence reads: CASSQDLSVSGANVLTF. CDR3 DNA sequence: TGCGCCAGCAGCCAAGATCTTTCCGTTTCGGGGGCCAACGTCCTGACTTTC.

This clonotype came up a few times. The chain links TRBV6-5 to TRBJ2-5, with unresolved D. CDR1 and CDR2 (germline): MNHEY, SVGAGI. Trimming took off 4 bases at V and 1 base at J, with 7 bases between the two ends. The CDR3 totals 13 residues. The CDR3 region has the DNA TGTGCCAGCAGTTTTCAGGTCCAAGAGACCCAGTACTTC. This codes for CASSFQVQETQYF.

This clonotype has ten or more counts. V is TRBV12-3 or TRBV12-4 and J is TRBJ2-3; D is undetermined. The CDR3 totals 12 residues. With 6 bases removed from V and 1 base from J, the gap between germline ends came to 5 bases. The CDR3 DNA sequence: TGTGCCAGCAGCCCCCGCACAGATACGCAGTATTTT. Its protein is CASSPRTDTQYF.

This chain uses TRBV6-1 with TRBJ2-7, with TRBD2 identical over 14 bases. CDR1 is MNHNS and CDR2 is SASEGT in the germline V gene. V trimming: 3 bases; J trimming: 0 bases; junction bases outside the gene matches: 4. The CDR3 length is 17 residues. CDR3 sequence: CASSDPGLAGASYEQYF. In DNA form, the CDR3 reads TGTGCCAGCAGTGACCCGGGACTAGCGGGGGCCTCCTACGAGCAGTACTTC.

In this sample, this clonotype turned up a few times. DNA for the CDR3: TGTGCCAGCAGCTTTCAACTAGCGGGAAACATTCAGTACTTC. Encoded protein: CASSFQLAGNIQYF. The chain employs TRBV5-5 and TRBJ2-4; 9 nucleotides match TRBD2. CDR1 is SGHKS, CDR2 YYEKEE, per germline (reference sequence). The CDR3 extends over 14 amino acids. V gave up 2 bases and J gave up 6 bases; unmatched junction bases: 3.

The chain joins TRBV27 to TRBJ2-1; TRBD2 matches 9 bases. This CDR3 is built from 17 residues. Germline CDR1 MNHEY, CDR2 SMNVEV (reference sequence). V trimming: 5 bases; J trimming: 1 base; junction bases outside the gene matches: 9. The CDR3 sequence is CASSTPLAGDSYNEQFF. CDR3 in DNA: TGTGCCAGCAGTACCCCACTAGCGGGCGATTCCTACAATGAGCAGTTCTTC.

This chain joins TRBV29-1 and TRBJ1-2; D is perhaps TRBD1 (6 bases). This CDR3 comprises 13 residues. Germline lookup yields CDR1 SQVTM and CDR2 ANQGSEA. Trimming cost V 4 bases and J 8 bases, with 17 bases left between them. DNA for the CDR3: TGCAGCGTTGCAAAAGATAAAGACAGGGGCTACACCTTC. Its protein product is CSVAKDKDRGYTF.

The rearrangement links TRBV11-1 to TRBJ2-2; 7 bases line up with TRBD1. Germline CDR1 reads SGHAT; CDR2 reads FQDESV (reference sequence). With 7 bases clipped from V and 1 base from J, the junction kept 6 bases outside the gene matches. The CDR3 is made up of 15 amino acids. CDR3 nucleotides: TGTGCCAGCAACAATCGACAGGGGAACACCGGGGAGCTGTTTTTT. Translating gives CASNNRQGNTGELFF.

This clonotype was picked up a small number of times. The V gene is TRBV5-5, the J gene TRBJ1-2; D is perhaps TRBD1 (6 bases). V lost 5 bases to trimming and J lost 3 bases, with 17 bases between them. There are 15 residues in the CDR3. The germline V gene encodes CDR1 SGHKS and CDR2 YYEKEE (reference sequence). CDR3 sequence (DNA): TGTGCCAGCAGTTCCCCACAGGGCGGGGACTATGGCTACACCTTC. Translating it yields CASSSPQGGDYGYTF.

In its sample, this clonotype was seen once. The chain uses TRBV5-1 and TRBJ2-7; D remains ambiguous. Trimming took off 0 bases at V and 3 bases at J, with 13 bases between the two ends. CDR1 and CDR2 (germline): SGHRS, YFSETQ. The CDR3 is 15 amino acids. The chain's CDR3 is CASSLEWGTDYEQYF. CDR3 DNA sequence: TGCGCCAGCAGCTTGGAGTGGGGAACCGACTACGAGCAGTACTTC.

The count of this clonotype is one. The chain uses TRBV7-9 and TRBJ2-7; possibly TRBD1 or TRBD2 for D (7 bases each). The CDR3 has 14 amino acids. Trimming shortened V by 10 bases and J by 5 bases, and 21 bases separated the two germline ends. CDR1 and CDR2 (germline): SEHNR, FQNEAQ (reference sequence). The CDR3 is CATNWGGQRNEQYF. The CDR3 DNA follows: TGTGCCACGAACTGGGGGGGACAGAGAAACGAGCAGTACTTC.

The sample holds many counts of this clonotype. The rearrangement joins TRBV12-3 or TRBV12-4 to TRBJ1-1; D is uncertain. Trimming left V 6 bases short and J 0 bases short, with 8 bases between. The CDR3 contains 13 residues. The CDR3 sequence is CASRVGMNTEAFF. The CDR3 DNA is TGTGCCAGCAGGGTAGGAATGAACACTGAAGCTTTCTTT.

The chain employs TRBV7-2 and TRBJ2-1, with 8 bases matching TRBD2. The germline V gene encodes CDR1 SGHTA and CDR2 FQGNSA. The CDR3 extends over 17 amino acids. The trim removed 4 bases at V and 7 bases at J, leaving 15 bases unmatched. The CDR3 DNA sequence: TGTGCCAGCAGCTCGGAGGCCCCCGGGACTAGGAGGAATGAGCAGTTCTTC. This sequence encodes CASSSEAPGTRRNEQFF.

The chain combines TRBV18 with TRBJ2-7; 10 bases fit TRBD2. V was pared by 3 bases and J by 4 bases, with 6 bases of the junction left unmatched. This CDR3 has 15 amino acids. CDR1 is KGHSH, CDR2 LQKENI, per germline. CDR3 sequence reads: CASSPSSGGGYEQYF. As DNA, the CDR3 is TGTGCCAGCTCACCTTCTAGCGGGGGTGGATACGAGCAGTACTTC.

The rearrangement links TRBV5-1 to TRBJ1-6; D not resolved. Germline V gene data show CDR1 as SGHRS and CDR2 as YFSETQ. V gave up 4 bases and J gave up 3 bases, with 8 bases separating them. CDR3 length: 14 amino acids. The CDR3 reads CASSVRDYNSPLHF. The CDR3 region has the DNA TGCGCCAGCAGCGTCCGGGACTATAATTCACCCCTCCACTTT.

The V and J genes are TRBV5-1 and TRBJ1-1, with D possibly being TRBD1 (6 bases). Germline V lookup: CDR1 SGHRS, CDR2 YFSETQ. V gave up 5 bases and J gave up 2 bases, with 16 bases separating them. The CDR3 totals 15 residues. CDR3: CASSFGQLLNTEAFF. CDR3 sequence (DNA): TGCGCCAGCAGTTTCGGACAGCTCCTCAACACTGAAGCTTTCTTT.

For the CDR3, the DNA is TGTGCCAGCAGTCCGGTTTGGGGGGGCAATCAGCCCCAGCATTTT. This encodes CASSPVWGGNQPQHF. The chain recombines TRBV6-1 with TRBJ1-5; TRBD1 is a possible D gene (5 bases). V was pared by 5 bases and J by 2 bases, with 13 bases between. Germline values: CDR1 MNHNS, CDR2 SASEGT. The length of the CDR3 is 15 residues.